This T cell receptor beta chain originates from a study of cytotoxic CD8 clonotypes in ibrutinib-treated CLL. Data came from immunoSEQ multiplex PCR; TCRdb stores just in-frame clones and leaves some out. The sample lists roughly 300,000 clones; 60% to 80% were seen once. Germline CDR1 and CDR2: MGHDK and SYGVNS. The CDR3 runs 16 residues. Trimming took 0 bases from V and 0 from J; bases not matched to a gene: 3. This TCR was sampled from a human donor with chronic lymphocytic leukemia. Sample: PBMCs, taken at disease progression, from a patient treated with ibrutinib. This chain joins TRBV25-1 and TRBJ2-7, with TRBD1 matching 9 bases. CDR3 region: CASSEYGTGFSYEQYF. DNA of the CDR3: TGTGCCAGCAGTGAATACGGGACAGGGTTCTCCTACGAGCAGTACTTC.